Listed below are T cell receptor beta chains from one sample, sequenced in a study of blood T cell repertoires in COVID-19. Using immunoSEQ multiplex PCR, the repertoire was profiled, and TCRdb retains in-frame clones only, with some absent. This sample has 340,000 or so clones, with about 86% found just once. The sample comprised PBMCs or T cells enriched from blood (not recorded which). The receptors shown here come from a woman in her thirties or forties with acute COVID-19. Both conserved end residues are part of each CDR3. The D gene is left open where the match is weak. Clone size is stated in some rows and not others, as once, few, many or a class when expanded.

clone size,D gene,J gene,V gene,CDR3 protein,CDR3 DNA
.,.,TRBJ1-3,TRBV7-9,CASSLAGARISGNTIYF,TGTGCCAGCAGCTTAGCAGGGGCCCGGATCTCTGGAAACACCATATATTTT
few,.,TRBJ2-7,TRBV5-1,CASSLIGFGSRTYEQYF,TGCGCCAGCAGCCTTATAGGTTTTGGTAGCCGAACCTACGAGCAGTACTTC
.,TRBD1,TRBJ1-2,TRBV19,CASSISPGQVGSGYTF,TGTGCCAGTAGTATATCGCCGGGACAGGTGGGCTCTGGCTACACCTTC
.,.,TRBJ2-7,TRBV4-3,CASSQGLAYEQYF,TGCGCCAGCAGCCAAGGACTAGCCTACGAGCAGTACTTC
.,.,TRBJ2-1,TRBV6-2/TRBV6-3,CASSYGHASYNEQFF,TGTGCCAGCAGTTACGGACACGCCTCCTACAATGAGCAGTTCTTC
.,.,TRBJ2-5,TRBV7-9,CASSLANPGVETQYF,TGTGCCAGCAGCTTAGCGAATCCCGGGGTGGAGACCCAGTACTTC
.,.,TRBJ1-6,TRBV3-1/TRBV3-2,CASKGEGRRSPLHF,TGTGCCAGTAAAGGGGAGGGACGGAGATCACCCCTCCACTTT
.,.,TRBJ2-7,TRBV3-1/TRBV3-2,CASSHSFSYEQYF,TGTGCCAGCAGCCATAGTTTCTCCTACGAGCAGTACTTC
.,.,TRBJ1-4,TRBV14,CASSQYATGLRGEKLFF,TGTGCCAGCAGCCAATATGCAACAGGTCTAAGGGGTGAAAAACTGTTTTTT
once,TRBD1,TRBJ2-3,TRBV28,CASSLAGSGGDTQYF,TGTGCCAGCAGTTTAGCCGGGTCAGGGGGAGATACGCAGTATTTT
.,TRBD1,TRBJ1-1,TRBV2,CASNLRTGRAEAFF,TGTGCCAGCAACCTTAGGACAGGGAGGGCTGAAGCTTTCTTT
.,.,TRBJ1-3,TRBV5-1,CASSPGWEGSSGNTIYF,TGCGCCAGCAGCCCCGGATGGGAGGGGAGCTCTGGAAACACCATATATTTT
.,TRBD1,TRBJ1-1,TRBV29-1,CSVVTGRTEAFF,TGCAGCGTTGTGACAGGGCGCACTGAAGCTTTCTTT
few,.,TRBJ1-2,TRBV6-5,CASSYHPGRGYGYTF,TGTGCCAGCAGTTACCACCCGGGACGGGGGTATGGCTACACCTTC
.,TRBD1,TRBJ2-6,TRBV5-1,CASSQGASSGANVLTF,TGCGCCAGCAGCCAGGGGGCGTCCTCTGGGGCCAACGTCCTGACTTTC
.,.,TRBJ2-4,TRBV2,CGGRVKNIQYF,TGTGGGGGGCGGGTCAAAAACATTCAGTACTTC
.,TRBD1,TRBJ1-1,TRBV2,CASSEEVGQGAGTEAFF,TGTGCCAGCAGTGAAGAGGTAGGGCAGGGGGCCGGCACTGAAGCTTTCTTT
.,TRBD2,TRBJ2-1,TRBV11-2,CASSLRTSGVNEQFF,TGTGCCAGCAGCCTACGGACTAGCGGGGTTAATGAGCAGTTCTTC
.,.,TRBJ2-3,TRBV11-3,CASSPGQDTQYF,TGTGCCAGCAGCCCAGGCCAGGATACGCAGTATTTT
.,.,TRBJ2-5,TRBV3-1/TRBV3-2,CASSQDEGAETQYF,TGTGCCAGCAGCCAAGATGAAGGAGCAGAGACCCAGTACTTC
.,TRBD2,TRBJ2-5,TRBV11-2,CASSLRVASGRLGETQYF,TGTGCCAGCAGCTTACGAGTGGCTAGCGGGAGATTGGGTGAGACCCAGTACTTC
few,TRBD1,TRBJ1-2,TRBV18,CASSPPGQRNGYTF,TGTGCCAGCTCACCTCCGGGACAGAGAAATGGCTACACCTTC
.,TRBD2,TRBJ2-3,TRBV5-1,CASSPRLLAGGSDTQYF,TGCGCCAGCAGCCCGCGATTACTAGCGGGAGGCTCAGATACGCAGTATTTT
.,.,TRBJ2-5,TRBV11-2,CASSLSSAGQETQYF,TGTGCCAGCAGCTTAAGTTCGGCAGGTCAGGAGACCCAGTACTTC
once,TRBD2,TRBJ2-7,TRBV3-1/TRBV3-2,CASSPQGTSGWPPYEQYF,TGTGCCAGCAGCCCGCAGGGGACTAGCGGGTGGCCGCCCTACGAGCAGTACTTC
.,.,TRBJ1-1,TRBV19,CASRRNTEAFF,TGTGCCAGTAGGAGGAACACTGAAGCTTTCTTT
.,.,TRBJ1-2,TRBV7-8,CASSLYGHGDGYTF,TGTGCCAGCAGCTTATACGGACATGGGGATGGCTACACCTTC
.,.,TRBJ1-5,TRBV7-9,CASSIGHGNQPQHF,TGTGCCAGCAGTATCGGACATGGCAATCAGCCCCAGCATTTT
.,.,TRBJ1-2,TRBV4-2,CASSQVGADYGYTF,TGTGCCAGCAGCCAAGTGGGTGCGGACTATGGCTACACCTTC
.,.,TRBJ1-1,TRBV7-9,CASSLSPGGADTEAFF,TGTGCCAGCAGCTTATCGCCCGGCGGGGCGGACACTGAAGCTTTCTTT
.,TRBD2,TRBJ2-5,TRBV7-2,CASSFGRETQYF,TGTGCCAGCAGCTTCGGGAGGGAGACCCAGTACTTC
few,TRBD1,TRBJ1-1,TRBV6-1,CASSDTRQGAHWGAFF,TGTGCCAGCAGTGATACCCGACAGGGGGCTCACTGGGGGGCTTTCTTT
.,TRBD1,TRBJ1-6,TRBV7-2,CASSYGQVLPLHF,TGTGCCAGCAGCTACGGACAGGTTCTACCCCTCCACTTT
.,.,TRBJ1-4,TRBV4-3,CASSPGTNSLKNEKLFF,TGCGCCAGCAGCCCTGGAACTAATTCGCTTAAAAATGAAAAACTGTTTTTT
.,TRBD1,TRBJ1-2,TRBV5-4,CASSLDGDRGWNGYTF,TGTGCCAGCAGCTTGGATGGGGACAGGGGTTGGAATGGCTACACCTTC
few,.,TRBJ2-7,TRBV29-1,CSPPLHRDEQYF,TGCAGCCCTCCTTTACACAGGGACGAGCAGTACTTC
.,.,TRBJ2-7,TRBV5-6,CASSLEVGGSYEQYF,TGTGCCAGCAGCTTGGAGGTAGGGGGCTCCTACGAGCAGTACTTC
.,TRBD1,TRBJ1-2,TRBV6-6,CASSKPGDRSNYGYTF,TGTGCCAGCAGCAAACCGGGGGACAGATCTAACTATGGCTACACCTTC
.,.,TRBJ1-1,TRBV12-3/TRBV12-4,CASRGVNTEAFF,TGTGCCAGCAGAGGGGTGAACACTGAAGCTTTCTTT
.,.,TRBJ2-3,TRBV5-1,CASSSGTKGATQYF,TGCGCCAGCAGCTCCGGGACAAAAGGAGCCACGCAGTATTTT
.,.,TRBJ1-2,TRBV3-1/TRBV3-2,CASSSGSWRGYTF,TGTGCCAGCAGTTCAGGTTCATGGAGGGGCTACACCTTC
.,TRBD2,TRBJ2-7,TRBV19,CASSRTSGAYEQYF,TGTGCCAGTAGCCGGACTAGCGGAGCCTACGAGCAGTACTTC
.,.,TRBJ1-1,TRBV15,CATSRGGSGNTEAFF,TGTGCCACCAGCAGAGGCGGGTCGGGGAACACTGAAGCTTTCTTT